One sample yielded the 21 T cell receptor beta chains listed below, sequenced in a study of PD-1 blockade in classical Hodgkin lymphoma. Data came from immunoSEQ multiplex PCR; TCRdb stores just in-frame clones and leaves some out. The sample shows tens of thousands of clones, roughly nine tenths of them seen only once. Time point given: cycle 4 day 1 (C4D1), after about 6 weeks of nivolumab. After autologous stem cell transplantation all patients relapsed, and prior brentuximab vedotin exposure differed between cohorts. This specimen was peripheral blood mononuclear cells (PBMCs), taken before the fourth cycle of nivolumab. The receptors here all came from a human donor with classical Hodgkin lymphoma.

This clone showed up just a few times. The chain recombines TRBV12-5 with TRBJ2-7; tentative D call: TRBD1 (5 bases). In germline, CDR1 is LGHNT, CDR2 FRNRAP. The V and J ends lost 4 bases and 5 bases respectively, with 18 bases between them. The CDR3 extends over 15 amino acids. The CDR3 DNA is TGTGCTAGTGGTTCGTCCGGGCAGGGCCTCCACGAGCAGTACTTC. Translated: CASGSSGQGLHEQYF.

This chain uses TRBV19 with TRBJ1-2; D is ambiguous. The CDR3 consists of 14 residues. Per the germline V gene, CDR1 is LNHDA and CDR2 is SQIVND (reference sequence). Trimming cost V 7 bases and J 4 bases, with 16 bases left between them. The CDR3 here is CASTSEEPRYGYTF. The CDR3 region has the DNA TGTGCCAGTACCTCCGAAGAGCCCCGCTATGGCTACACCTTC.

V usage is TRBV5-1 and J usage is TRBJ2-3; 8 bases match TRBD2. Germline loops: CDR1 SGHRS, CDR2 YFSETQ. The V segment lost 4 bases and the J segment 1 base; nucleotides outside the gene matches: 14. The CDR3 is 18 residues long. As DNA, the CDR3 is TGCGCCAGCAGCCTCCTGGCCAGCGGGGGATCGGGCACAGATACGCAGTATTTT. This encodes CASSLLASGGSGTDTQYF.

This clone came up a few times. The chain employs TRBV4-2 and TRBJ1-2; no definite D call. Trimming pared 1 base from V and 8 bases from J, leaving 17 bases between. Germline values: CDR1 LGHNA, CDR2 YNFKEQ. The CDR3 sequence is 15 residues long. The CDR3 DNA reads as TGTGCCAGCAGCCAAGGCCAACAAGAGACGGGGGGCTACACCTTC. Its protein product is CASSQGQQETGGYTF.

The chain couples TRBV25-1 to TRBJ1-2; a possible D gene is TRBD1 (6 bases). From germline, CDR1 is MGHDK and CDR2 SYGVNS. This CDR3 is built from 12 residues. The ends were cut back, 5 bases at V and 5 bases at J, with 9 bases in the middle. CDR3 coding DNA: TGTGCCAGCAGTCAGACAGGTTATGGCTACACCTTC. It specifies CASSQTGYGYTF.

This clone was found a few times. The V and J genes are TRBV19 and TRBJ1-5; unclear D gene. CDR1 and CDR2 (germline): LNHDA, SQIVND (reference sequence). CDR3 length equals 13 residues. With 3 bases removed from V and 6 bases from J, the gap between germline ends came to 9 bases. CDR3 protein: CASSIRRTQPQHF. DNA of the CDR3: TGTGCCAGTAGTATTCGGAGAACTCAGCCCCAGCATTTT.

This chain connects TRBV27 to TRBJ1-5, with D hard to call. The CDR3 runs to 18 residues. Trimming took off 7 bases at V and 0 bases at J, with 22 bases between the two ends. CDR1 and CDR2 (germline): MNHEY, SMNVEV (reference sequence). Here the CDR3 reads CASTPRSGLIYSNQPQHF. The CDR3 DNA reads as TGTGCCAGCACCCCTCGGTCAGGCCTCATTTATAGCAATCAGCCCCAGCATTTT.

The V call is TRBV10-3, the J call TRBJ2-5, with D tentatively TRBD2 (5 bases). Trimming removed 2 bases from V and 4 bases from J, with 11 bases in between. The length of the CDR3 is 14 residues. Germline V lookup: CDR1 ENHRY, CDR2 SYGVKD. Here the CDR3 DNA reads TGTGCCATCAGTGAGCTACTAGTTTCAGAGACCCAGTACTTC. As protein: CAISELLVSETQYF.

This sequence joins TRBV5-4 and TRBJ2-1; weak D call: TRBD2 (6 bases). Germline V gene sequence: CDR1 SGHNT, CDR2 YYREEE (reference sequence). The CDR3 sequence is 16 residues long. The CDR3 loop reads CAEGQLGLTRDNEQFF. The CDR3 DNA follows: TGTGCGGAGGGGCAGCTTGGACTAACGCGCGACAATGAGCAGTTCTTC.

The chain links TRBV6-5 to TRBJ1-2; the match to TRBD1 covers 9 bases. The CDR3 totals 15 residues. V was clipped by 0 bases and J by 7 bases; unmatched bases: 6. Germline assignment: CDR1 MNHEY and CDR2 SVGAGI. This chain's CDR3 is CASSYSLTGGSGYTF. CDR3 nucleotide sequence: TGTGCCAGCAGTTACTCTCTAACAGGGGGCAGTGGCTACACCTTC.

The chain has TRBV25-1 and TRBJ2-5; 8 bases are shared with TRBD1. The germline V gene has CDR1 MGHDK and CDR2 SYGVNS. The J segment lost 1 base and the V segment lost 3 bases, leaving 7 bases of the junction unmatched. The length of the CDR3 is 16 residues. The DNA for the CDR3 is TGTGCCAGCAGTGATCCGGGACAGGATCTCCAAGAGACCCAGTACTTC. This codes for CASSDPGQDLQETQYF.

CDR3 region: CASSKFQETQYF. The CDR3 DNA reads TGTGCCAGCTCAAAGTTTCAAGAGACCCAGTACTTC. The rearrangement joins TRBV7-6 to TRBJ2-5; D uncertain. The length of the CDR3 is 12 residues. Germline CDR1 and CDR2: SGHVS and FNYEAQ. The V end lost 8 bases, the J end lost 2 bases, and 9 bases lay between the germline ends.

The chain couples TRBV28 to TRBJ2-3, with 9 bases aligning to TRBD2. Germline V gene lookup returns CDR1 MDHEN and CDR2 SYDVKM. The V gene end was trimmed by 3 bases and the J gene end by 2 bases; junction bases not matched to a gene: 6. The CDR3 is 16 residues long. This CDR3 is CASSLQAGGATDTQYF. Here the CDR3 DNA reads TGTGCCAGCAGTTTGCAAGCGGGGGGCGCCACAGATACGCAGTATTTT.

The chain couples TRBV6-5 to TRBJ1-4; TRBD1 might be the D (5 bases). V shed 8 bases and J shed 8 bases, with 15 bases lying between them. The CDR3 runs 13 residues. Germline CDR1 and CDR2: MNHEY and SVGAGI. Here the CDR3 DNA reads TGTGCCAGCGCGGGGACTGGGCTCGAAAAACTGTTTTTT. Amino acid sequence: CASAGTGLEKLFF.

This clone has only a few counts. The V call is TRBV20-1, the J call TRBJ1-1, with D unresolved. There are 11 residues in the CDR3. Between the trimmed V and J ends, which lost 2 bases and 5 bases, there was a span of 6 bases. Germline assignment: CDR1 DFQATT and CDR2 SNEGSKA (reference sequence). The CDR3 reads CSARWGTEAFF. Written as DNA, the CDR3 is TGCAGTGCTAGATGGGGAACTGAAGCTTTCTTT.

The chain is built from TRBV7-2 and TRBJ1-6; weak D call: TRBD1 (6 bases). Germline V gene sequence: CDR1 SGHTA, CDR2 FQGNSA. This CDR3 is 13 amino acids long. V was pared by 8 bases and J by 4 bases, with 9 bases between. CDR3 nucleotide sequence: TGTGCCAGCGAAACAGGGTATAATTCACCCCTCCACTTT. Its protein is CASETGYNSPLHF.

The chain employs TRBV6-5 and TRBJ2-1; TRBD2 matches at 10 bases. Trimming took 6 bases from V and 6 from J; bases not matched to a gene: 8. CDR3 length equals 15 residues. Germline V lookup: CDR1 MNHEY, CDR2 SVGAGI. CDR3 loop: CASRGLAGVVNEQFF. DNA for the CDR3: TGTGCCAGCAGGGGGCTAGCGGGGGTAGTCAATGAGCAGTTCTTC.

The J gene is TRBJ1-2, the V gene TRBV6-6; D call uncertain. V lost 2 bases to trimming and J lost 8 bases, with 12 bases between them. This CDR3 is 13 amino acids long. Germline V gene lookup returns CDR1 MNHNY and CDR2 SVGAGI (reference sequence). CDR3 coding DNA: TGTGCCAGCAGTTACGGGTTCAGCGAAGGCTACACCTTC. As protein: CASSYGFSEGYTF.

CDR3 bases: TGTGCCAGCAGACCCGGGACAGGGTACTACAATGAGCAGTTCTTC. Amino acids: CASRPGTGYYNEQFF. The rearrangement uses TRBV11-2 and TRBJ2-1, with 9 bases matching TRBD1. The trim removed 6 bases at V and 3 bases at J, leaving 6 bases unmatched. The germline V gene encodes CDR1 SGHAT and CDR2 FQNNGV. The CDR3 is 15 residues long.

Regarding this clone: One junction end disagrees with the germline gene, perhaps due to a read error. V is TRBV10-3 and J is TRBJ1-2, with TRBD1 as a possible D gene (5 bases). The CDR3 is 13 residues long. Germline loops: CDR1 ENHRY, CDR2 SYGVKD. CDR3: CASSSGVPYGYTF. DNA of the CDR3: TGTGCCAGCAGTTCGGGGGTTCCTTATGGCTACACCTTC.

CDR3 in DNA: TGTGCCAGCAACGGAGAAGGGAGAGAAGCTTTCTTT. Translating it yields CASNGEGREAFF. The V gene is TRBV7-9, the J gene TRBJ1-1; the D is unclear. In germline, CDR1 is SEHNR, CDR2 FQNEAQ (reference sequence). The CDR3 extends over 12 amino acids. The ends were cut back, 7 bases at V and 8 bases at J, with 14 bases in the middle.